This TCR beta chain was sequenced during a study of siplizumab effects on memory and regulatory T cells. As regards this clone: Other DNA sequences in this sample translate to the same CDR3.

The CDR3 spans 15 residues. V lost 5 bases and J lost 1, with 14 bases in between. Germline CDR1 is SGHDT and CDR2 is YYEEEE. Here immunoSEQ multiplex PCR was the method, and the copy in TCRdb shows in-frame clones only, minus some. The profile shows some 100,000 clones, 85% to 95% of them singletons. The TCR originated in a human donor in good health. V is TRBV5-6 and J is TRBJ2-3, with D perhaps TRBD1 (6 bases). Input material: Tregs sorted from blood. CDR3 coding DNA: TGTGCCAGCAGTTGGATGAGGACAGGCACAGATACGCAGTATTTT. Translated: CASSWMRTGTDTQYF. Together with reference TRBV5-6 and TRBJ2-3, the CDR3 gives the full variable domain: DAGVTQSPTHLIKTRGQQVTLRCSPKSGHDTVSWYQQALGQGPQFIFQYYEEEERQRGNFPDRFSGHQFPNYSSELNVNALLLGDSALYLCASSWMRTGTDTQYFGPGTRLTVL.